The 27 T cell receptor beta chains below come from one sample, sequenced in a study of T cell responses to AZD1222 COVID-19 vaccine. Data came from immunoSEQ multiplex PCR; TCRdb stores just in-frame clones and leaves some out. The sample lists tens of thousands of clones, around 85% seen once, with 20% in the top ten. The specimen was peripheral blood, collected on day 0 of AZD1222 vaccination. All receptors come from an adult in good health.

This clone was detected once. The chain combines TRBV7-3 with TRBJ2-1; tentatively, D is TRBD1 (6 bases). The germline V gene has CDR1 SGHTA and CDR2 FQGTGA. The CDR3 extends over 13 amino acids. V lost 2 bases and J lost 5, with 7 bases in between. In nucleotides, the CDR3 is TGTGCCAGCAGCTTAGAGGGGGACAATGAGCAGTTCTTC. Translation: CASSLEGDNEQFF.

The V call is TRBV10-2, the J call TRBJ2-7, with 15 bases matching TRBD2. J was trimmed by 1 base and V by 6 bases; bases with no gene match: 4. The CDR3 has 16 amino acids. Germline CDR1 is WSHSY and CDR2 is SAAADI. The CDR3 is CASRPGLAGGSYEQYF. The CDR3 DNA is TGCGCCAGCAGGCCGGGACTAGCGGGAGGTTCCTACGAGCAGTACTTC.

This chain joins TRBV19 and TRBJ1-2; maybe TRBD1 (6 bases). Trimming stripped 4 bases from V and 0 bases from J, with 18 bases between. Germline V CDR1 and CDR2: LNHDA, SQIVND (reference sequence). The CDR3 length is 17 residues. CDR3 region: CASSTFSDRPTNYGYTF. CDR3 nucleotide sequence: TGTGCCAGTAGTACCTTCTCCGACAGGCCCACTAACTATGGCTACACCTTC.

J is TRBJ2-5 and V is TRBV19, with TRBD1 matching over 8 bases. The ends lost 2 bases at V and 5 bases at J; junction bases unmatched: 4. Germline CDR1 LNHDA, CDR2 SQIVND (reference sequence). The CDR3 extends over 14 amino acids. The CDR3: CASSISRTGETQYF. In nucleotides, the CDR3 is TGTGCCAGTAGTATAAGCCGGACAGGGGAGACCCAGTACTTC.

V usage is TRBV6-6 and J usage is TRBJ1-5; 7 bases agree with TRBD1. V was clipped by 7 bases and J by 4 bases; unmatched bases: 7. The CDR3 spans 14 residues. CDR1 is MNHNY and CDR2 is SVGAGI in the germline V gene (reference sequence). This chain's CDR3 is CASNPGTVNQPQHF. The CDR3 region has the DNA TGTGCCAGCAACCCCGGGACAGTGAATCAGCCCCAGCATTTT.

This clone appeared once. The genes are TRBV5-4 and TRBJ1-1; D may be TRBD1 (5 bases). The CDR3 is 14 amino acids. With 1 base removed from V and 7 bases from J, the gap between germline ends came to 14 bases. From germline, CDR1 is SGHNT and CDR2 YYREEE (reference sequence). The CDR3: CASSLQGAGNEAFF. The CDR3 region has the DNA TGTGCCAGCAGCTTGCAAGGGGCGGGTAATGAAGCTTTCTTT.

This clone was observed a single time. This chain uses TRBV7-8 with TRBJ1-2; 7 bases are shared with TRBD1. The junction had 11 bases not matched to a gene; V was cut back by 5 bases and J by 5 bases. CDR1 SGHVS and CDR2 FQNEAQ come from the germline V gene. The CDR3 is made up of 15 amino acids. The CDR3 here is CASSRRGGAAYGYTF. The CDR3 nucleotides read TGTGCCAGCAGCCGCAGGGGGGGGGCCGCATATGGCTACACCTTC.

This rearrangement joins TRBV10-3 to TRBJ1-2, with 7 positions matching TRBD1. Germline assignment: CDR1 ENHRY and CDR2 SYGVKD. This CDR3 has 15 amino acids. V was clipped by 3 bases and J by 4 bases; unmatched bases: 8. CDR3 region: CAISEGTVETYGYTF. In DNA, the CDR3 is TGTGCCATCAGTGAAGGGACAGTAGAAACCTATGGCTACACCTTC.

The chain employs TRBV5-4 and TRBJ2-2; D not resolved. Trimming pared 4 bases from V and 3 bases from J, leaving 13 bases between. Germline loops: CDR1 SGHNT, CDR2 YYREEE (reference sequence). There are 15 residues in the CDR3. Written as DNA, the CDR3 is TGTGCCAGCAGCGTACCGACTGGGGACACCGGGGAGCTGTTTTTT. Translating gives CASSVPTGDTGELFF.

The J gene is TRBJ2-7, the V gene TRBV2; D may match TRBD1 or TRBD2 (6 bases each). The CDR3 loop spans 13 amino acids. Trimming cost V 8 bases and J 3 bases, with 14 bases left between them. The V gene's germline CDR1 is SNHLY and CDR2 FYNNEI. The CDR3 here is CASGFGGGYEQYF. CDR3 DNA: TGTGCCAGCGGGTTTGGAGGGGGCTACGAGCAGTACTTC.

The chain combines TRBV30 with TRBJ2-7; D possibly corresponds to TRBD1 (6 bases). V was trimmed by 8 bases and J by 2 bases, leaving 16 bases between them. Germline values: CDR1 GTSNPN, CDR2 SVGIG (reference sequence). The CDR3 sequence is 13 residues long. CDR3 DNA sequence: TGTGCCGTTGCAGGGGATGTCGCCTACGAGCAGTACTTC. Protein sequence: CAVAGDVAYEQYF.

The rearrangement links TRBV13 to TRBJ1-2, with 8 bases matching TRBD1. Trimming removed 0 bases from V and 0 bases from J; junction bases left unmatched: 3. CDR3 length: 16 amino acids. CDR1 PRHDT and CDR2 FYEKMQ come from the germline V gene (reference sequence). CDR3 coding DNA: TGTGCCAGCAGCTTAGGCAGGGGGCGGGCTAACTATGGCTACACCTTC. Translated: CASSLGRGRANYGYTF.

The chain is built from TRBV24-1 and TRBJ1-1; D remains ambiguous. Trimming cost V 10 bases and J 1 base, with 9 bases left between them. CDR3 length equals 12 residues. Looked up from germline, CDR1 is KGHDR and CDR2 is SFDVKD. In DNA, the CDR3 is TGTGCCACAAAGGGCCCGAACACTGAAGCTTTCTTT. This sequence encodes CATKGPNTEAFF.

This chain connects TRBV12-3 or TRBV12-4 to TRBJ1-1; unclear D gene. The CDR3 has 11 residues. V lost 3 bases and J lost 8, with 7 bases in between. CDR3 amino acids: CASSFGQEAFF. In nucleotides, the CDR3 is TGTGCCAGCAGTTTCGGGCAGGAAGCTTTCTTT.

The chain carries TRBV6-5 and TRBJ1-1; D may be TRBD1 (5 bases). The CDR3 consists of 15 residues. Trimming took off 2 bases at V and 5 bases at J, with 15 bases between the two ends. In germline, CDR1 is MNHEY, CDR2 SVGAGI. The CDR3 sequence: CASSYVQAKGTEAFF. The DNA for the CDR3 is TGTGCCAGCAGTTACGTACAGGCCAAGGGGACTGAAGCTTTCTTT.

The table lists this clone with a count of one. This rearrangement joins TRBV27 to TRBJ1-4; D ambiguous. CDR1 and CDR2 from the germline V gene are MNHEY and SMNVEV (reference sequence). The CDR3 is 15 residues long. The ends were cut back, 6 bases at V and 10 bases at J, with 21 bases in the middle. CDR3 nucleotides: TGTGCCAGCAGCGGCCTTGAGTATCCCCTTGGAAAACTGTTTTTT. It specifies CASSGLEYPLGKLFF. The full variable domain, its missing parts supplied by reference TRBV27 and TRBJ1-4, is EAQVTQNPRYLITVTGKKLTVTCSQNMNHEYMSWYRQDPGLGLRQIYYSMNVEVTDKGDVPEGYKVSRKEKRNFPLILESPSPNQTSLYFCASSGLEYPLGKLFFGSGTQLSVL.

This clone was seen only once. V is TRBV30 and J is TRBJ2-7; D is perhaps TRBD1 (5 bases). V was clipped by 6 bases and J by 3 bases, with 18 bases between them. CDR1 and CDR2 from the germline V gene are GTSNPN and SVGIG (reference sequence). The CDR3 consists of 14 residues. The CDR3 sequence: CACTSLGRDYEQYF. The CDR3 DNA reads as TGTGCCTGCACCTCCCTCGGCAGGGACTACGAGCAGTACTTC. The variable domain in full, completed from reference TRBV30 and TRBJ2-7, reads SQTIHQWPATLVQPVGSPLSLECTVEGTSNPNLYWYRQAAGRGLQLLFYSVGIGQISSEVPQNLSASRPQDRQFILSSKKLLLSDSGFYLCACTSLGRDYEQYFGPGTRLTVT.

V is TRBV14 and J is TRBJ1-2; D remains unclear. Trimming took off 1 base at V and 3 bases at J, with 12 bases between the two ends. Germline CDR1 is SGHDN and CDR2 is FVKESK. The CDR3 is 15 residues long. The CDR3 loop is CASSQATAGYYGYTF. The CDR3 DNA reads TGTGCCAGCAGCCAAGCGACGGCCGGATACTATGGCTACACCTTC.

This clone has just one count. The chain recombines TRBV2 with TRBJ2-7; 12 bases align to TRBD2. The CDR3 is 16 amino acids. Germline V gives CDR1 SNHLY, CDR2 FYNNEI. V shed 10 bases and J 2 bases; nucleotides not matched to a gene: 12. The CDR3 DNA follows: TGTGCCACCACAGGACTAGCGGGAACAATGACCTACGAGCAGTACTTC. Its translation: CATTGLAGTMTYEQYF. Using reference TRBV2 and TRBJ2-7 for the parts outside the CDR3, the full variable domain is EPEVTQTPSHQVTQMGQEVILRCVPISNHLYFYWYRQILGQKVEFLVSFYNNEISEKSEIFDDQFSVERPDGSNFTLKIRSTKLEDSAMYFCATTGLAGTMTYEQYFGPGTRLTVT.

The gene calls are TRBV2 and TRBJ2-5; TRBD2 agrees at 14 bases. Germline values: CDR1 SNHLY, CDR2 FYNNEI. The V and J ends lost 7 bases and 4 bases, in that order; junction bases with no gene match: 11. The CDR3 has 17 amino acids. The CDR3 DNA is TGTGCCAGCAACGGGGGACTAGCGGGGGCATCTTCAGAGACCCAGTACTTC. It specifies CASNGGLAGASSETQYF.

This clone came up a few times. The CDR3 DNA reads TGTGCCAGCAGCCCCCGGGGGACGCAGCCCCAGCATTTT. This codes for CASSPRGTQPQHF. The rearrangement joins TRBV3-1 (or the pseudogene TRBV3-2) to TRBJ1-5, with D perhaps matching TRBD1 (5 bases). Looked up from germline, CDR1 is LGHDT and CDR2 is YNNKEL (reference sequence). The CDR3 is made up of 13 amino acids. Trimming pared 4 bases from V and 7 bases from J, leaving 11 bases between.

The chain has TRBV7-8 and TRBJ2-1; 7 positions agree with TRBD1. In germline, CDR1 is SGHVS, CDR2 FQNEAQ. The CDR3 has 14 amino acids. Trimming cost V 5 bases and J 8 bases; bases outside gene matches: 9. As DNA, the CDR3 is TGTGCCAGCAGCCCCCCAGGGGGACGGGATGAGCAGTTCTTC. Its translation: CASSPPGGRDEQFF.

The gene calls are TRBV6-5 and TRBJ1-1, with 8 bases identical to TRBD1. CDR1 and CDR2 from the germline V gene are MNHEY and SVGAGI. CDR3 length equals 14 residues. V lost 5 bases, J lost 4 bases, and 6 bases stayed unmatched. The CDR3 protein is CASSPRTGLTEAFF. CDR3 in DNA: TGTGCCAGCAGTCCTCGGACAGGGCTCACTGAAGCTTTCTTT.

CDR3 DNA: TGTGCCTGTGAAACAGGGGGAAGGCAGCCCCAGCATTTT. This sequence encodes CACETGGRQPQHF. The chain uses TRBV30 and TRBJ1-5; 8 positions agree with TRBD1. The CDR3 totals 13 residues. V dropped 6 bases and J dropped 7; count of bases not matched to a gene: 8. Per germline, CDR1 GTSNPN and CDR2 SVGIG (reference sequence).

CDR3 protein: CASSSPGLAKNEQFF. In nucleotides, the CDR3 is TGTGCCAGCAGTTCTCCGGGACTAGCGAAGAATGAGCAGTTCTTC. The V call is TRBV7-9, the J call TRBJ2-1; 10 bases are a match to TRBD2. The CDR3 has 15 residues. CDR1 and CDR2 (germline): SEHNR, FQNEAQ (reference sequence). V lost 6 bases and J lost 7; bases outside the gene matches: 9.

The gene calls are TRBV9 and TRBJ1-5, with 9 bases identical to TRBD1. The CDR3 covers 14 residues. V dropped 4 bases and J dropped 6; count of bases not matched to a gene: 5. CDR1 and CDR2 from the germline V gene are SGDLS and YYNGEE. CDR3 nucleotide sequence: TGTGCCAGCAGCTCCGGGACAGGGTTTCAGCCCCAGCATTTT. Translating it yields CASSSGTGFQPQHF. Full variable domain (missing parts from reference TRBV9 and TRBJ1-5): DSGVTQTPKHLITATGQRVTLRCSPRSGDLSVYWYQQSLDQGLQFLIQYYNGEERAKGNILERFSAQQFPDLHSELNLSSLELGDSALYFCASSSGTGFQPQHFGDGTRLSIL.

The chain recombines TRBV18 with TRBJ2-1, with no clear D. V lost 3 bases to trimming and J lost 8 bases, with 11 bases between them. The CDR3 totals 13 residues. Germline V gene data show CDR1 as KGHSH and CDR2 as LQKENI. The CDR3 spells CASSPSSFDEQFF. DNA of the CDR3: TGTGCCAGCTCACCCTCATCGTTCGATGAGCAGTTCTTC. The variable domain in full, with the rest retrieved from reference TRBV18 and TRBJ2-1, is NAGVMQNPRHLVRRRGQEARLRCSPMKGHSHVYWYRQLPEEGLKFMVYLQKENIIDESGMPKERFSAEFPKEGPSILRIQQVVRGDSAAYFCASSPSSFDEQFFGPGTRLTVL.